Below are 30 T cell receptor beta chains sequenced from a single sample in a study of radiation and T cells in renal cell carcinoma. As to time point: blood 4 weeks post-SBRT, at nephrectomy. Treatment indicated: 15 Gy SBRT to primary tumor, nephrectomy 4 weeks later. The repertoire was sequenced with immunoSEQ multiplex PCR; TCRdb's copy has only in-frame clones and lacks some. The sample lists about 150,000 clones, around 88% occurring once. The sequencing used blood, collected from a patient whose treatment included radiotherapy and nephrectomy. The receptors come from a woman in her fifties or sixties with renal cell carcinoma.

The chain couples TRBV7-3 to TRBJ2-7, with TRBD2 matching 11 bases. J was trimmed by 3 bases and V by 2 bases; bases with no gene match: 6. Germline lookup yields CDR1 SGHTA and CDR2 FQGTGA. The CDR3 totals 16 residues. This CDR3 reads CASSLAGTSGSYEQYF. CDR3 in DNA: TGTGCCAGCAGCTTAGCCGGGACTAGCGGAAGCTACGAGCAGTACTTC.

CDR3 bases: TGTGCCAGCAGCCGACAGTTCGCGAACACCGGGGAGCTGTTTTTT. Amino acids: CASSRQFANTGELFF. J is TRBJ2-2 and V is TRBV7-2, with D possibly TRBD1 on 5 matching bases. Trimming stripped 5 bases from V and 0 bases from J, with 10 bases between. Germline V gene sequence: CDR1 SGHTA, CDR2 FQGNSA. CDR3 size: 15 residues.

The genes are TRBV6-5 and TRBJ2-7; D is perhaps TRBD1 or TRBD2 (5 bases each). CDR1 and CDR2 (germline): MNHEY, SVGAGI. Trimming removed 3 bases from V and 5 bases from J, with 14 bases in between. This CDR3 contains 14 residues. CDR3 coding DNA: TGTGCCAGCAGTTATGGTGGGGGTAGGAACGAGCAGTACTTC. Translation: CASSYGGGRNEQYF.

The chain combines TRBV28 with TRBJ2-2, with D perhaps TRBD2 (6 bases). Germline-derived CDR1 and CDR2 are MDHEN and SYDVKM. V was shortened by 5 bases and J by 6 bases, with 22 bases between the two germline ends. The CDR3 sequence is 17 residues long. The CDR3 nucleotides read TGTGCCAGCAGTCTCCCGGAGGGGCGGGATTTTGCCGGGGAGCTGTTTTTT. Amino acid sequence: CASSLPEGRDFAGELFF.

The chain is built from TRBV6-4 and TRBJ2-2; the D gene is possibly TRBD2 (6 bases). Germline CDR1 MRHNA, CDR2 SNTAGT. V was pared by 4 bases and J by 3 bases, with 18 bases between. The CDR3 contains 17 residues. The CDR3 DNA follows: TGTGCCAGCAGTGTCGAGGGAGGAGGGAGGTACACCGGGGAGCTGTTTTTT. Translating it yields CASSVEGGGRYTGELFF.

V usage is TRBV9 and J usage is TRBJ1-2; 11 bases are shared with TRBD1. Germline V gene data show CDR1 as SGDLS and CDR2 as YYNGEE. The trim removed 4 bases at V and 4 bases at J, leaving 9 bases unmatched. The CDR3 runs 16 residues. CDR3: CASSSSGTGGVYGYTF. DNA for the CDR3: TGTGCCAGCAGCTCTTCCGGGACAGGGGGGGTCTATGGCTACACCTTC.

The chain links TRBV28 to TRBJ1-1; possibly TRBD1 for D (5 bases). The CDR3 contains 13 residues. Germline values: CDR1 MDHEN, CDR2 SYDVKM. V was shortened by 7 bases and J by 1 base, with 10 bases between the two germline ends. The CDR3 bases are TGTGCCAGCATTAGGGGTCAGAACACTGAAGCTTTCTTT. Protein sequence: CASIRGQNTEAFF.

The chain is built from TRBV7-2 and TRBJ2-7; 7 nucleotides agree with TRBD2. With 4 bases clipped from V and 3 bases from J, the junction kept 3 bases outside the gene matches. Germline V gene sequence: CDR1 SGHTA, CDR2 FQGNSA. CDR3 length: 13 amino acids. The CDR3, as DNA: TGTGCCAGCAGCTCGTCGGGAGGCTACGAGCAGTACTTC. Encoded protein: CASSSSGGYEQYF.

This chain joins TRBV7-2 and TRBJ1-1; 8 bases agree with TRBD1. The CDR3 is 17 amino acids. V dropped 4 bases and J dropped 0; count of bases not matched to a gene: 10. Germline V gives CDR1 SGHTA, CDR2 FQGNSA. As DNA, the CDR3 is TGTGCCAGCAGCTATTACGGACAGGGAAACTTGAACACTGAAGCTTTCTTT. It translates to CASSYYGQGNLNTEAFF.

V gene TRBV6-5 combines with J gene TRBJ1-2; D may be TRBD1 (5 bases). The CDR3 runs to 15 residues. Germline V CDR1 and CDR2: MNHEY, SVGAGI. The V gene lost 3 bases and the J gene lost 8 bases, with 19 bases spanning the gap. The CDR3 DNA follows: TGTGCCAGCAGTTATCTACTCTCAGCGGGGGAAGGCTACACCTTC. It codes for CASSYLLSAGEGYTF.

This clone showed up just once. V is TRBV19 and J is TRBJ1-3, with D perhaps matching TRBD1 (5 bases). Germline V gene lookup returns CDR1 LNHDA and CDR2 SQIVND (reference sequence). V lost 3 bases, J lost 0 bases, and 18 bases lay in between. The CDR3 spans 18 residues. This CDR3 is CASSIGATRQLSGNTIYF. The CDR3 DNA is TGTGCCAGTAGTATCGGGGCGACCCGTCAACTCTCTGGAAACACCATATATTTT.

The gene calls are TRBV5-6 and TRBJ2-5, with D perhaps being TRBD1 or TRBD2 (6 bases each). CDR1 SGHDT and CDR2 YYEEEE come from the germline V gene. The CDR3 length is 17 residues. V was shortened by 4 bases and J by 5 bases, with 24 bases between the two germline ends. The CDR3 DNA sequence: TGTGCCAGCAGCGGACGACTGTGGGGGGCTATGGGTGAGACCCAGTACTTC. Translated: CASSGRLWGAMGETQYF.

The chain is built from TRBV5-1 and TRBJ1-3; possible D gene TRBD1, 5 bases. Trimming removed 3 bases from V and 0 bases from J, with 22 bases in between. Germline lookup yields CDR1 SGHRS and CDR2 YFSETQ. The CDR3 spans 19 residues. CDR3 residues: CASSSLDPRVPTSGNTIYF. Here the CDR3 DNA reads TGCGCCAGCAGCTCCCTGGACCCCAGGGTGCCTACCTCTGGAAACACCATATATTTT.

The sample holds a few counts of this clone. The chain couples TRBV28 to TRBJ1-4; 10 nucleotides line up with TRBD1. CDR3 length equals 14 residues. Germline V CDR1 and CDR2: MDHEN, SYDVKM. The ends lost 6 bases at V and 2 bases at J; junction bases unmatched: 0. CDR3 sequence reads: CASRDRGTNEKLFF. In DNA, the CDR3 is TGTGCCAGCAGGGACAGGGGGACTAATGAAAAACTGTTTTTT.

The CDR3, as DNA: TGTGCCACCAGCAAAGGCCGACTAGGACTCTCCGGGGAGCTGTTTTTT. Amino acid sequence: CATSKGRLGLSGELFF. This chain connects TRBV15 to TRBJ2-2; the D gene is possibly TRBD2 (6 bases). The CDR3 contains 16 residues. V dropped 4 bases and J dropped 6 bases, with 18 bases sitting between them. CDR1 LNHNV and CDR2 YYDKDF come from the germline V gene (reference sequence). Full variable domain (missing parts from reference TRBV15 and TRBJ2-2): DAMVIQNPRYQVTQFGKPVTLSCSQTLNHNVMYWYQQKSSQAPKLLFHYYDKDFNNEADTPDNFQSRRPNTSFCFLDIRSPGLGDTAMYLCATSKGRLGLSGELFFGEGSRLTVL.

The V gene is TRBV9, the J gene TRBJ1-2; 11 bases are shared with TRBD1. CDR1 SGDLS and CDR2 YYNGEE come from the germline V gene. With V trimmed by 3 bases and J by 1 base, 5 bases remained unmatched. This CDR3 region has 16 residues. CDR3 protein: CASSDGQGAINYGYTF. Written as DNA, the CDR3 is TGTGCCAGCAGCGATGGACAGGGGGCAATTAACTATGGCTACACCTTC.

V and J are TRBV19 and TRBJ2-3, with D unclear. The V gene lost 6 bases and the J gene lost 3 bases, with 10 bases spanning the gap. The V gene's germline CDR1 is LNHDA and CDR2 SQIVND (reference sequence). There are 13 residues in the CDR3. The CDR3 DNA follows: TGTGCCAGTAGGTGGAGCCAGACAGATACGCAGTATTTT. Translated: CASRWSQTDTQYF.

The CDR3 DNA reads TGTGCCAGCAGCGTAGGGAGTAGCGGGGGATTAGATACGCAGTATTTT. It specifies CASSVGSSGGLDTQYF. The chain has TRBV9 and TRBJ2-3, with TRBD2 identical over 9 bases. V gave up 0 bases and J gave up 5 bases; unmatched junction bases: 7. The CDR3 extends over 16 amino acids. The germline V gene encodes CDR1 SGDLS and CDR2 YYNGEE.

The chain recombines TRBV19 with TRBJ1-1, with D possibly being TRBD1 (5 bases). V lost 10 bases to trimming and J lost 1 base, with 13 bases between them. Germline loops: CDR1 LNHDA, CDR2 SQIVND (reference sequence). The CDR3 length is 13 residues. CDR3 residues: CATLNGGNTEAFF. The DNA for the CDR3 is TGTGCCACGCTTAACGGGGGGAACACTGAAGCTTTCTTT.

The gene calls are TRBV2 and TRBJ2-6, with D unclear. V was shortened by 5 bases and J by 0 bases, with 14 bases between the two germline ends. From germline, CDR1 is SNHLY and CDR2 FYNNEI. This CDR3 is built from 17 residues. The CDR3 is CASSPLGRGSGANVLTF. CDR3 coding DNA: TGTGCCAGCAGTCCCCTAGGACGCGGCTCTGGGGCCAACGTCCTGACTTTC.

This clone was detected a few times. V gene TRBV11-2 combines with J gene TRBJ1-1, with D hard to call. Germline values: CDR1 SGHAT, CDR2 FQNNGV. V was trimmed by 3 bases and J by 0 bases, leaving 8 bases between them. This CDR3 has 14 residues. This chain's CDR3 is CASSLQEMNTEAFF. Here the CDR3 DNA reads TGTGCCAGCAGCTTGCAGGAGATGAACACTGAAGCTTTCTTT.

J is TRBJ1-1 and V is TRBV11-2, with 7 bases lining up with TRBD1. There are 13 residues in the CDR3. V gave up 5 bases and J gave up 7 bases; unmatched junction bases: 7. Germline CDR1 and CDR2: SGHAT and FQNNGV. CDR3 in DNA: TGTGCCAGCAGCCTAGGGACAGTAGGTGAAGCTTTCTTT. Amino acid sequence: CASSLGTVGEAFF.

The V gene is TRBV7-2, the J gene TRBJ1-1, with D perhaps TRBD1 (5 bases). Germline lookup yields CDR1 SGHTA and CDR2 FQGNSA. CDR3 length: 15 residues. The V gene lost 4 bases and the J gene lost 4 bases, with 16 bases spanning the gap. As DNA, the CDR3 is TGTGCCAGCAGCTCCCGGGGCCCAAGTGGCACTGAAGCTTTCTTT. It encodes CASSSRGPSGTEAFF.

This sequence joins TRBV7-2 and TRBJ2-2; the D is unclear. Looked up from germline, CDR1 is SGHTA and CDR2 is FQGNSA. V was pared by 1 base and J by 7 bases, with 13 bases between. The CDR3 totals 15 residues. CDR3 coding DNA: TGTGCCAGCAGCTTAGAGGCGACATTGAGCGGGGAGCTGTTTTTT. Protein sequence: CASSLEATLSGELFF.

The DNA for the CDR3 is TGTGCCAGTAGTCAAGGGACGGGGGACTATGGCTACACCTTC. The encoded protein is CASSQGTGDYGYTF. The chain recombines TRBV19 with TRBJ1-2, with D maybe TRBD1 (5 bases). The germline V gene has CDR1 LNHDA and CDR2 SQIVND (reference sequence). With 5 bases removed from V and 3 bases from J, the gap between germline ends came to 13 bases. CDR3 length: 14 residues.

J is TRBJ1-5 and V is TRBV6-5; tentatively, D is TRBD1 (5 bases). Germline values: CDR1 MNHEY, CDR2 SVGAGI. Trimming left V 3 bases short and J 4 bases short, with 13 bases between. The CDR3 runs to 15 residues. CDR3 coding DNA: TGTGCCAGCAGTTATTCGTCAGGACAAAATCAGCCCCAGCATTTT. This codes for CASSYSSGQNQPQHF.

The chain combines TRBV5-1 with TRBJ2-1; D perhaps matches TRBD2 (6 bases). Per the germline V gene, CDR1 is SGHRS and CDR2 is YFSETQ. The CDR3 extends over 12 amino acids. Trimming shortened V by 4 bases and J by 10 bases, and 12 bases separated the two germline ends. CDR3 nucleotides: TGCGCCAGCAGCCGGGGGATGGAGGAGCAGTTCTTC. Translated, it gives CASSRGMEEQFF.

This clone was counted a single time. This CDR3 reads CASSPRVRDTDTQYF. CDR3 DNA: TGTGCCAGCAGCCCGCGGGTCCGGGACACAGATACGCAGTATTTT. The chain couples TRBV4-2 to TRBJ2-3; maybe TRBD2 (5 bases). Germline V lookup: CDR1 LGHNA, CDR2 YNFKEQ. Deletions cut 4 bases from V and 2 bases from J, with 13 bases between. The CDR3 spans 15 residues.

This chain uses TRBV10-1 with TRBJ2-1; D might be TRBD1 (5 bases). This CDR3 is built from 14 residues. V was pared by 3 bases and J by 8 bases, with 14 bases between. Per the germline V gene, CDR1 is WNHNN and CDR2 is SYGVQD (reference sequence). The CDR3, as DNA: TGCGCCAGCAGTGATCAGGGATTGCAGGATGAGCAGTTCTTC. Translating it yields CASSDQGLQDEQFF.

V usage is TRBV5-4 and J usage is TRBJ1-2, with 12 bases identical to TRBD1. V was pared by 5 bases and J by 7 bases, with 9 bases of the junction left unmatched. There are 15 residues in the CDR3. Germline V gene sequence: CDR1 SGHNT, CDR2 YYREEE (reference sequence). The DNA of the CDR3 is TGTGCCAGCAGAAACCAGGGACAGGGGGCCGGTGGCTACACCTTC. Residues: CASRNQGQGAGGYTF.